This T cell receptor beta chain was recorded in a study of blood T cell repertoires in COVID-19. Study background: The United States, Italy and Spain supplied acute and convalescent COVID-19 samples. Sources were T cells, B-cell-depleted T cells, or PBMCs; the material itself was cDNA or gDNA.

Profiling relied on immunoSEQ multiplex PCR, and the TCRdb table lists in-frame clones only, not all of them. The sample lists around 120,000 clones, around four fifths occurring once. This CDR3 spans 15 amino acids. CDR1 MNHEY and CDR2 SVGEGT come from the germline V gene. Trimming stripped 4 bases from V and 3 bases from J, with 14 bases between. V and J are TRBV6-2 or TRBV6-3 and TRBJ2-3; tentatively, D is TRBD1 (5 bases). This clonotype was sampled from a man in his thirties or forties with acute or convalescent COVID-19. Sequencing input: peripheral blood. For the CDR3, the DNA is TGTGCCAGCAGTTCCAATGGAAGGGGAACAGATACGCAGTATTTT. Translation: CASSSNGRGTDTQYF.